The rows below give T cell receptor beta chains drawn from one sample of a study of early T cells in non-severe SARS-CoV-2 infection. TCRdb re-called the 5' RACE reads with MiXCR, one entry per CDR3 protein. Here the sample spans 80,000 to 95,000 distinct CDR3 sequences, roughly 15% being singletons. This specimen consisted of whole blood, obtained at baseline. The origin of the receptors is an adult who was a healthcare worker with PCR-confirmed SARS-CoV-2 infection or an uninfected control (not recorded which). CDR3s include the opening cysteine and the closing phenylalanine or tryptophan. Each record gives: V gene, clone size, D gene, J gene, CDR3 protein, CDR3 DNA. A D gene is named only where the DNA matches it firmly. Only some rows state a clone size, as once, few, many or a class for expanded clones.

TRBV7-9	few	.	TRBJ2-3	CASSGLTDTQYF	TGTGCCAGCAGCGGCCTCACAGATACGCAGTATTTT
TRBV29-1	few	.	TRBJ2-2	CSVEGITGELFF	TGCAGCGTTGAGGGCATAACCGGGGAGCTGTTTTTT
TRBV19	.	.	TRBJ2-1	CASGLESTYNEQFF	TGTGCCAGTGGCCTTGAATCGACCTACAATGAGCAGTTCTTC
TRBV7-9	.	TRBD1	TRBJ1-3	CASSFRQGAGNTIYF	TGTGCCAGCAGCTTCCGACAGGGGGCTGGAAACACCATATATTTT
TRBV5-4	few	.	TRBJ2-7	CASSPAGELYEQYF	TGTGCCAGCAGCCCCGCCGGGGAGCTGTACGAGCAGTACTTC
TRBV21-1	.	.	TRBJ2-7	CASSRQVAYEQYF	TGTGCCAGCAGCCGACAGGTAGCCTACGAGCAGTACTTC
TRBV6-2/TRBV6-3	few	.	TRBJ2-2	CASSYYGDNWELFF	TGTGCCAGCAGCTACTACGGCGATAATTGGGAGCTGTTTTTT
TRBV12-3/TRBV12-4	.	.	TRBJ2-3	CASSPTWKLSTDTQYF	TGTGCCAGCAGTCCCACCTGGAAGTTGAGCACAGATACGCAGTATTTT
TRBV7-8	few	TRBD1	TRBJ1-5	CASSRDRGGGPQHF	TGTGCCAGCAGCCGGGACAGGGGAGGAGGGCCCCAGCATTTT
TRBV12-3/TRBV12-4	.	.	TRBJ1-2	CASRTFGNYGYTF	TGTGCCAGCAGAACGTTCGGAAACTATGGCTACACCTTC
TRBV6-2/TRBV6-3	.	TRBD2	TRBJ2-7	CASIDRTSGSKEQYF	TGTGCCAGCATCGACCGGACTAGCGGGAGTAAGGAGCAGTACTTC
TRBV28	.	.	TRBJ2-7	CASNGGYEQYF	TGTGCCAGCAACGGGGGCTACGAGCAGTACTTC
TRBV7-9	.	.	TRBJ2-2	CASSPERHNTGELFF	TGTGCCAGCAGCCCGGAGCGACACAACACCGGGGAGCTGTTTTTT
TRBV20-1	.	.	TRBJ2-2	CSARDLNDWTNTGELFF	TGCAGTGCTAGAGATTTGAACGACTGGACGAACACCGGGGAGCTGTTTTTT
TRBV20-1	few	.	TRBJ2-7	CSATLTGLPPYEQYF	TGCAGTGCTACCCTGACCGGATTGCCCCCCTACGAGCAGTACTTC
TRBV28	.	TRBD2	TRBJ2-3	CASSLSGLGRGDTQYF	TGTGCCAGCAGTTTGTCGGGACTAGGTCGGGGGGATACGCAGTATTTT
TRBV3-1	.	TRBD2	TRBJ2-7	CASSQEGGSGSSYEQYF	TGTGCCAGCAGCCAAGAGGGGGGTAGCGGGTCTTCCTACGAGCAGTACTTC
TRBV6-2/TRBV6-3	.	.	TRBJ2-7	CASNGGSYEQYF	TGTGCCAGCAACGGCGGCTCCTACGAGCAGTACTTC
TRBV12-3/TRBV12-4	.	.	TRBJ2-3	CASSVEGLVDTQYF	TGTGCCAGCAGTGTGGAGGGCCTGGTCGATACGCAGTATTTT
TRBV7-2	few	.	TRBJ2-2	CASSLDLTSVSTGELFF	TGTGCCAGCAGCTTAGATTTGACTAGTGTGAGCACCGGGGAGCTGTTTTTT
TRBV7-9	.	.	TRBJ2-1	CASSFLADSYNEQFF	TGTGCCAGCAGCTTTTTAGCGGACTCCTACAATGAGCAGTTCTTC
TRBV20-1	.	.	TRBJ2-3	CSSRRGRTDTQYF	TGCAGCTCCCGAAGGGGTAGGACAGATACGCAGTATTTT
TRBV5-5	.	TRBD1	TRBJ2-5	CASSHTGTGAHGQYF	TGTGCCAGCAGCCATACCGGGACAGGGGCACACGGCCAGTACTTC
TRBV2	few	.	TRBJ1-1	CASSPGPWAFF	TGTGCCAGCAGCCCGGGACCATGGGCTTTCTTT
TRBV28	.	.	TRBJ1-3	CASSLRDTGNTIYF	TGTGCCAGCAGTTTAAGGGACACTGGAAACACCATATATTTT